Listed below are T cell receptor beta chains from one sample, sequenced in a study of control samples from healthy donors and cancer patients. Using immunoSEQ multiplex PCR, the repertoire was profiled, and TCRdb retains in-frame clones only, with some absent. The profile shows approximately 90,000 clones, approximately 86% of them singletons. Sequencing was done on a sample of blood. These receptors all stem from a man under 40 in good health. Both conserved end residues are part of each CDR3. A D gene is named only where the DNA matches it firmly. Clone size, where shown, is once, few, many, or a class for clones that have expanded.

D gene,clone size,J gene,V gene,CDR3 DNA,CDR3 protein
NA,NA,TRBJ1-2,TRBV5-4,TGTGCCAGCAGCCACTTGACAGGTGACTATGGCTACACCTTC,CASSHLTGDYGYTF
NA,NA,TRBJ1-4,TRBV6-5,TGTGCCAGCGAGGTGGAGAGGCTCTCGAGAAAACTGTTTTTT,CASEVERLSRKLFF
NA,NA,TRBJ2-3,TRBV19,TGTGCCAGTAGTATCATGGGGGCAGATACGCAGTATTTT,CASSIMGADTQYF
NA,NA,TRBJ2-7,TRBV11-1,TGTGCCAGCAGCTTCACCAGCTCCTACGAGCAGTACTTC,CASSFTSSYEQYF
NA,NA,TRBJ1-5,TRBV6-5,TGTGCCAGCAGAAGGGACAGCAATCAGCCCCAGCATTTT,CASRRDSNQPQHF
TRBD1,NA,TRBJ1-2,TRBV5-1,TGCGCCAGCAGCTTTAGGGGACAGGGTAATGGCTACACCTTC,CASSFRGQGNGYTF
NA,few,TRBJ2-7,TRBV7-9,TGTGCCAGCAGCTTAGCGCTGATGACAGACTACGAGCAGTACTTC,CASSLALMTDYEQYF
TRBD2,NA,TRBJ2-1,TRBV12-3/TRBV12-4,TGTGCGCGGGGGAACCCCTACAATGAGCAGTTCTTC,CARGNPYNEQFF
NA,NA,TRBJ2-5,TRBV7-9,TGTGCCAGCAGCCCCAGGGGATTTGAGACCCAGTACTTC,CASSPRGFETQYF
NA,NA,TRBJ2-2,TRBV19,TGTGCCAGTAGTATAGTGGCAGGGAGGACCGGGGAGCTGTTTTTT,CASSIVAGRTGELFF
NA,NA,TRBJ1-1,TRBV6-5,TGTGCCAGCAGTTACTTCCAGGGGACTGAAGCTTTCTTT,CASSYFQGTEAFF
NA,NA,TRBJ2-3,TRBV5-1,TGCGCCAGCAGCTTGGGCCCCCCACCTAGCACAGATACGCAGTATTTT,CASSLGPPPSTDTQYF
NA,NA,TRBJ1-4,TRBV6-5,TGTGCCAGCAGTCGCCAGGGGTCTAATGAAAAACTGTTTTTT,CASSRQGSNEKLFF
NA,NA,TRBJ2-3,TRBV7-2,TGTGCCAGCAGCCCACTAGCCCCAGATACGCAGTATTTT,CASSPLAPDTQYF
NA,once,TRBJ2-2,TRBV7-9,TGTGCCAGCAGTGCGACAGCAATCACCGGGGAGCTGTTTTTT,CASSATAITGELFF
NA,NA,TRBJ1-5,TRBV19,TGTGCCAGTAGTATAGCGAGGGCAGGTAATCAGCCCCAGCATTTT,CASSIARAGNQPQHF
TRBD2,NA,TRBJ2-1,TRBV29-1,TGCAGCGTTGAAGCTGGGTCTAGCGGGGTTGGGAATGAGCAGTTCTTC,CSVEAGSSGVGNEQFF
TRBD2,NA,TRBJ2-7,TRBV5-3,TGTGCCAGAAGCTCCTACAGCGGGGGGGAAAACGAGCAGTACTTC,CARSSYSGGENEQYF
NA,NA,TRBJ2-5,TRBV27,TGTGCCAGCAGTCAAACTACGAACGGGGAGACCCAGTACTTC,CASSQTTNGETQYF
NA,NA,TRBJ2-3,TRBV27,TGTGCCAGCAGTGCACGGACAGTTACTAGCACAGATACGCAGTATTTT,CASSARTVTSTDTQYF
NA,NA,TRBJ1-5,TRBV7-2,TGTGCCAGCAGCCCAAGGACTGGAAATAATCAGCCCCAGCATTTT,CASSPRTGNNQPQHF
TRBD1,NA,TRBJ1-3,TRBV6-5,TGTGCCAGCAGGGTACAGGGGGCTGGAAACACCATATATTTT,CASRVQGAGNTIYF
TRBD2,NA,TRBJ2-1,TRBV10-3,TGTGCCATCAGTGAGTCGGGACTAGCGGTTTACAATGAGCAGTTCTTC,CAISESGLAVYNEQFF
NA,NA,TRBJ1-1,TRBV15,TGTGCCACCAGCAGAGATCAGGGATTATATGAAGCTTTCTTT,CATSRDQGLYEAFF
NA,NA,TRBJ1-1,TRBV5-1,TGCGCCAGCAGCTTGGGGGGTCCAGGGTCAAGACAAGCTTTCTTT,CASSLGGPGSRQAFF
NA,NA,TRBJ2-5,TRBV6-5,TGTGCCAGCAGTTCAGGGGAGACCCAGTACTTC,CASSSGETQYF
TRBD1,NA,TRBJ2-7,TRBV7-9,TGTGCCAGCAGCTCACCGGGACAGGGTTCCTACGAGCAGTACTTC,CASSSPGQGSYEQYF
NA,NA,TRBJ2-2,TRBV7-9,TGTGCCAGCAGCTTAGTTTCTCTGTCGAACACCGGGGAGCTGTTTTTT,CASSLVSLSNTGELFF
TRBD2,NA,TRBJ2-3,TRBV28,TGTGCCAGCAGTCCCCCGGGACTAGCCTACGAGGGCCCAGATACGCAGTATTTT,CASSPPGLAYEGPDTQYF
NA,NA,TRBJ1-2,TRBV29-1,TGCAGCGTTGGCGAGGATGGCTACACCTTC,CSVGEDGYTF
NA,NA,TRBJ2-1,TRBV5-8,TGTGCCAGCAGCTTTAGCGGCAATGAGCAGTTCTTC,CASSFSGNEQFF
NA,NA,TRBJ1-1,TRBV7-3,TGTGCCAGCAGCTTAGGTTCCGGCACTGAGGCTTTCTTT,CASSLGSGTEAFF
NA,NA,TRBJ1-1,TRBV2,TGTGCCAGCAGGGCTACAACAGGGCGGACTGAAGCTTTCTTT,CASRATTGRTEAFF
NA,NA,TRBJ2-2,TRBV5-1,TGCGCCAGCAGCTTGGAGGCTAACACCGGGGAGCTGTTTTTT,CASSLEANTGELFF
NA,few,TRBJ1-2,TRBV6-5,TGTGCCAGCAGTTACGGGCCCTATGGCTACACCTTC,CASSYGPYGYTF
NA,NA,TRBJ2-2,TRBV10-2,TGCGCCAGCAGTGAGCAGGGAGCCGCGAACACCGGGGAGCTGTTTTTT,CASSEQGAANTGELFF
NA,NA,TRBJ1-5,TRBV2,TGTGCCAGCAGCCAATTGGACCCTAGCAATCAGCCCCAGCATTTT,CASSQLDPSNQPQHF
TRBD1,NA,TRBJ2-3,TRBV7-9,TGTGCCAGCAGCTGGGGACAGGGGGCGGCAGATACGCAGTATTTT,CASSWGQGAADTQYF
TRBD1,NA,TRBJ1-1,TRBV12-3/TRBV12-4,TGTGCCAGCAAAACGACAGGGAGCACTGAAGCTTTCTTT,CASKTTGSTEAFF
TRBD1,few,TRBJ1-1,TRBV30,TGTGCCTGGAGTACCGGACAGGGAATGGCCGAAGCTTTCTTT,CAWSTGQGMAEAFF
TRBD1,once,TRBJ1-4,TRBV9,TGTGCCAGCACTAGACAGGGGGCAACTAATGAAAAACTGTTTTTT,CASTRQGATNEKLFF
TRBD1,NA,TRBJ1-4,TRBV7-2,TGTGCCAGCAGCTCCGGGACAGGGTGGGAAAAACTGTTTTTT,CASSSGTGWEKLFF
NA,NA,TRBJ1-1,TRBV4-2,TGTGCCAGCAGCCCCGGTTTAGCGAACACTGAAGCTTTCTTT,CASSPGLANTEAFF